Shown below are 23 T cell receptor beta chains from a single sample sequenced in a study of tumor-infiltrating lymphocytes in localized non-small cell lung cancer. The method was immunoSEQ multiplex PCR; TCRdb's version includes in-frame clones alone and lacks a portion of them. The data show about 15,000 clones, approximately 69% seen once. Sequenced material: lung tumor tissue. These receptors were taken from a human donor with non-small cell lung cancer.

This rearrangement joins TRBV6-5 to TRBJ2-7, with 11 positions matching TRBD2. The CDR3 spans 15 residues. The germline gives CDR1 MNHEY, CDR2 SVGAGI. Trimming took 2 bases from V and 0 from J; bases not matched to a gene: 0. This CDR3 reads CASSYTSGSSYEQYF. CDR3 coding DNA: TGTGCCAGCAGTTACACTAGCGGGAGCTCCTACGAGCAGTACTTC.

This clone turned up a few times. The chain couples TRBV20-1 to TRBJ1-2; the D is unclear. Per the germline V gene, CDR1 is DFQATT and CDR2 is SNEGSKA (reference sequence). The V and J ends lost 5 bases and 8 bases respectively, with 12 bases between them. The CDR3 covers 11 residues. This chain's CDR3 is CSAPLWYGYTF. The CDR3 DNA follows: TGCAGTGCTCCCCTATGGTACGGCTACACCTTC.

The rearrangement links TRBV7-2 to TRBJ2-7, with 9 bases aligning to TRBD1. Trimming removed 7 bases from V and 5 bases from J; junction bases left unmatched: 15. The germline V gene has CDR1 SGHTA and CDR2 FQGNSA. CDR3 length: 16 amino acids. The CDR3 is CASKPTHRDRADEQYF. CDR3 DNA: TGTGCCAGCAAACCAACACACCGGGACAGGGCGGACGAGCAGTACTTC. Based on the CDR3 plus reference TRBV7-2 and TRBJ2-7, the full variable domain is GAGVSQSPSNKVTEKGKDVELRCDPISGHTALYWYRQSLGQGLEFLIYFQGNSAPDKSGLPSDRFSAERTGGSVSTLTIQRTQQEDSAVYLCASKPTHRDRADEQYFGPGTRLTVT.

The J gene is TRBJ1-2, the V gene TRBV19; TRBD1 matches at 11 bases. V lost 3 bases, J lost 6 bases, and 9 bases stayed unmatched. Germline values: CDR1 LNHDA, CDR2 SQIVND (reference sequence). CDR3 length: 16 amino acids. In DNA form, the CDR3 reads TGTGCCAGTAGTATTGGGGACAGGGGGATTCAACATGGCTACACCTTC. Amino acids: CASSIGDRGIQHGYTF.

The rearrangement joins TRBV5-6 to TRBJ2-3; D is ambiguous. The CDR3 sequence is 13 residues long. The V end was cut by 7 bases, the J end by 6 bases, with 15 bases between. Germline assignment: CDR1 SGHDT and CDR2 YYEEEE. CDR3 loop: CASVLLGSDTQYF. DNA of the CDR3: TGTGCCAGCGTCTTGCTTGGTAGCGATACGCAGTATTTT.

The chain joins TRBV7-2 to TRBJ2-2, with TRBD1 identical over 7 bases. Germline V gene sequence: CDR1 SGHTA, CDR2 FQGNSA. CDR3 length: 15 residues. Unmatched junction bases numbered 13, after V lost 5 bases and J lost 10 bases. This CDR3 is CASSRTDVDRPELFF. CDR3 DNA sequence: TGTGCCAGCAGCCGGACGGATGTGGACAGGCCGGAGCTGTTTTTT.

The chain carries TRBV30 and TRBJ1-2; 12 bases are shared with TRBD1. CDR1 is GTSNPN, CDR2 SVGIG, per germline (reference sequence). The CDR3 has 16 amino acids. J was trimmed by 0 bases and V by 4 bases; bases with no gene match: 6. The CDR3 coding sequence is TGTGCCTGGATCGGGACAGGGGGCGAACCTAACTATGGCTACACCTTC. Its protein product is CAWIGTGGEPNYGYTF.

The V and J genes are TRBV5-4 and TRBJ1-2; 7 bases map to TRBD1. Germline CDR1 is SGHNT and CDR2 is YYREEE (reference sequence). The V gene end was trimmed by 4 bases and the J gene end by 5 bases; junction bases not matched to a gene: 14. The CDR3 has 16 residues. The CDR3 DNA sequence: TGTGCCAGCAGCCATCAACCGGGACAGAAACCTTATGGCTACACCTTC. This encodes CASSHQPGQKPYGYTF.

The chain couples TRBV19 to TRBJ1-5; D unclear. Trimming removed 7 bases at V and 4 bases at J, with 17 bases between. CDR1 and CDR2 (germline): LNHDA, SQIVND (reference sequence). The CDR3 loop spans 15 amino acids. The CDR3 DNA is TGTGCCAGTACCGCAGACGGAGCCTTTAATCAGCCCCAGCATTTT. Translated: CASTADGAFNQPQHF.

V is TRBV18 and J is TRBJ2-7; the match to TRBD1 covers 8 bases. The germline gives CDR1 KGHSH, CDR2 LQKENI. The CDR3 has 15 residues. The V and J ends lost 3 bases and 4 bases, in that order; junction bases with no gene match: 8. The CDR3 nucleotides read TGTGCCAGCTCACCGGCGACAGGGGAAGGGTACGAGCAGTACTTC. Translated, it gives CASSPATGEGYEQYF. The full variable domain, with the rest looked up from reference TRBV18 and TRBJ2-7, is NAGVMQNPRHLVRRRGQEARLRCSPMKGHSHVYWYRQLPEEGLKFMVYLQKENIIDESGMPKERFSAEFPKEGPSILRIQQVVRGDSAAYFCASSPATGEGYEQYFGPGTRLTVT.

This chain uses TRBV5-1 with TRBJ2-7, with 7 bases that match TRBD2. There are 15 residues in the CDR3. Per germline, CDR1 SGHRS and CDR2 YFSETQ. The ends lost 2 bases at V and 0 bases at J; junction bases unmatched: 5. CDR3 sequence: CASSFWPGGSYEQYF. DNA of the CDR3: TGCGCCAGCAGCTTTTGGCCGGGAGGCTCCTACGAGCAGTACTTC.

Here the CDR3 DNA reads TGTGCCAGCAGTAAACGGACATCCTACGAGCAGTACTTC. Amino acid sequence: CASSKRTSYEQYF. This rearrangement joins TRBV6-6 to TRBJ2-7; a weak D match, TRBD1 (5 bases). The ends were cut back, 5 bases at V and 1 base at J, with 9 bases in the middle. This CDR3 comprises 13 residues. The germline V gene encodes CDR1 MNHNY and CDR2 SVGAGI (reference sequence).

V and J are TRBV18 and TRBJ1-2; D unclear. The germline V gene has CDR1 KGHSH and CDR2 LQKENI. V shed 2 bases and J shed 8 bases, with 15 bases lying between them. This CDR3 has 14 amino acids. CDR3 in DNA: TGTGCCAGCTCACCAACTTCAGCAGGACGGGGCTACACCTTC. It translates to CASSPTSAGRGYTF.

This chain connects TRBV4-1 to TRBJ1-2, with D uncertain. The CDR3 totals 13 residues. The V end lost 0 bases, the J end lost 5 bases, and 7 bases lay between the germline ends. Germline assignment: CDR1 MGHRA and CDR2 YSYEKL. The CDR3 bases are TGCGCCAGCAGCCAAGATCCTCGGTATGGCTACACCTTC. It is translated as CASSQDPRYGYTF.

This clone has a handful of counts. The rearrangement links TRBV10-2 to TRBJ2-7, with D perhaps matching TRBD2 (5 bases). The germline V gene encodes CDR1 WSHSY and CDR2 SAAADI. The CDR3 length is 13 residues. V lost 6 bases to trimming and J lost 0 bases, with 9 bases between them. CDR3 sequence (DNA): TGCGCCAGCAGCGGACTCGTCTCCTACGAGCAGTACTTC. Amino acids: CASSGLVSYEQYF.

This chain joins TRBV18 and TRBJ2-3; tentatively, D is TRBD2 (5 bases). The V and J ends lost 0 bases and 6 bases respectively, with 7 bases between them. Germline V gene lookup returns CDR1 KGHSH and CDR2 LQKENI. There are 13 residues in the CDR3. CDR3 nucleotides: TGTGCCAGCTCACCACCGACGGGGGATACGCAGTATTTT. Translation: CASSPPTGDTQYF.

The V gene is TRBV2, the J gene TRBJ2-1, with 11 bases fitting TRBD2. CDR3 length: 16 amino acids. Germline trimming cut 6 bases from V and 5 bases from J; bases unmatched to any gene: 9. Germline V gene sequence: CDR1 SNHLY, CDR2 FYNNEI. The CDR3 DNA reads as TGTGCCAGCAGCCTTCCGGGACTAGCGGTGGACAATGAGCAGTTCTTC. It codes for CASSLPGLAVDNEQFF.

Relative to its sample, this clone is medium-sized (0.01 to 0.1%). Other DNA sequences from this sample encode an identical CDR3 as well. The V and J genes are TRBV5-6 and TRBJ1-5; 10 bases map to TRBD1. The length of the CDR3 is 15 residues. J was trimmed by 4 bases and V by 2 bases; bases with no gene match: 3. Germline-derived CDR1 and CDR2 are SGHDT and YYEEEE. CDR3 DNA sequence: TGTGCCAGCAGCTTTAGGACAGGGGGAAATCAGCCCCAGCATTTT. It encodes CASSFRTGGNQPQHF.

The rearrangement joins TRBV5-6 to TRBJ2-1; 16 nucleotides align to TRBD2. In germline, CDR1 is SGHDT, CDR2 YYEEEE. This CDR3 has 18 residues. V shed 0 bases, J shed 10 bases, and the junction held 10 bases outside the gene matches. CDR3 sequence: CASSLVIAGTSGRDEQFF. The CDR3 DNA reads TGTGCCAGCAGCTTGGTGATTGCCGGGACTAGCGGGAGGGACGAGCAGTTCTTC.

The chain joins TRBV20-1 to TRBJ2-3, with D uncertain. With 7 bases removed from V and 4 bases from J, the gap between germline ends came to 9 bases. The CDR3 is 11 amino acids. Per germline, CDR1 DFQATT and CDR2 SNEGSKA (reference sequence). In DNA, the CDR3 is TGCAGTGAAGAAGGAGCAGATACGCAGTATTTT. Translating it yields CSEEGADTQYF.

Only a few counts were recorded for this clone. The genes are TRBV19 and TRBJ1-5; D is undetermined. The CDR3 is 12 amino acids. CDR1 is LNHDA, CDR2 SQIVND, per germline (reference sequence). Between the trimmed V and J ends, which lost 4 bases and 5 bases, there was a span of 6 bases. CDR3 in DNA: TGTGCCAGTAGTACCTTGTATCAGCCCCAGCATTTT. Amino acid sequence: CASSTLYQPQHF.

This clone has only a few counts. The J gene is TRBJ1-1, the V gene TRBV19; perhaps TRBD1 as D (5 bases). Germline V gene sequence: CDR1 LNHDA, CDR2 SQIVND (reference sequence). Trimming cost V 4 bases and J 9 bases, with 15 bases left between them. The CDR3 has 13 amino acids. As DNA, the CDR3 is TGTGCCAGTAGTACCCCGCCAGGGAGTCAAGCTTTCTTT. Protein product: CASSTPPGSQAFF.

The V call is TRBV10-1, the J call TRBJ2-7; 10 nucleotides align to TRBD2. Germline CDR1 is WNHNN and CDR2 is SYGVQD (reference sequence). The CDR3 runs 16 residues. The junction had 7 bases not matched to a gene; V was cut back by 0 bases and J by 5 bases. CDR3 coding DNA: TGCGCCAGCAGTGAGTCGGGGGCTAGCGGGAGTAACGAGCAGTACTTC. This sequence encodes CASSESGASGSNEQYF.